A single TCR beta chain is shown here with its context. There are 12 residues in the CDR3. With 3 bases clipped from V and 8 bases from J, the junction kept 4 bases outside the gene matches. Germline CDR1 reads SQVTM; CDR2 reads ANQGSEA. Methods used by the authors: Researchers report that nucleated cell counts were estimated from reference gene primer amplification. Profiled with immunoSEQ multiplex PCR; TCRdb holds only in-frame clones, not every one. D and trimming come from the DNA, and the V and J calls and clone size come from that table. The sample includes around 81,000 clones, around 85% seen only once; the top ten take roughly 3.2%. This sample stems from a study of blood T cell repertoires in COVID-19. In the study overall: Whether acute or convalescent, the COVID-19 samples came from the United States, Italy and Spain. Nucleic acid was either cDNA or gDNA, and it came from T cells, B-cell-depleted T cells, or PBMCs.

The receptor was isolated from a man over 45 with acute or convalescent COVID-19. This chain uses TRBV29-1 with TRBJ2-1, with 7 bases aligning to TRBD2. The sample consisted of peripheral blood. CDR3 bases: TGCAGCGTTGAGGAAAGCGGGGATGAGCAGTTCTTC. Translation: CSVEESGDEQFF.